This T cell receptor (beta chain) was sequenced during a study of blood T cell repertoires in COVID-19. For the study at large: Specimens from acute and convalescent COVID-19 originated in the United States, Italy and Spain.

The repertoire was sequenced with immunoSEQ multiplex PCR; TCRdb's copy has only in-frame clones and lacks some. The sample lists 200,000 to 250,000 clones; 86% were seen once. The CDR3 loop spans 15 amino acids. Per germline, CDR1 MGHRA and CDR2 YSYEKL. The V end lost 4 bases, the J end lost 3 bases, and 15 bases lay between the germline ends. This TCR derives from a man older than 75 with acute or convalescent COVID-19. The rearrangement uses TRBV4-1 and TRBJ1-2; perhaps TRBD1 as D (5 bases). The sample comprised peripheral blood. CDR3 protein: CASSRVQGGDYGYTF. CDR3 nucleotide sequence: TGCGCCAGCAGCCGAGTCCAGGGAGGGGACTATGGCTACACCTTC.